What follows describes a single T cell receptor beta chain. The source of the sample is a study of blood T cell repertoires in COVID-19. Study overall: Material from acute and convalescent COVID-19 was sourced from the United States, Italy and Spain. PBMCs, B-cell-depleted T cells, or T cells were the source of the cDNA or gDNA that made up the material.

Germline V gives CDR1 SGHRS, CDR2 YFSETQ. V lost 4 bases to trimming and J lost 1 base; unmatched junction nucleotides: 3. The CDR3 consists of 14 residues. Original analysis: Estimation of nucleated cell counts relied on the amplification of reference gene primers. Sequenced by immunoSEQ multiplex PCR; TCRdb stores in-frame clones only, minus some. That table gives V, J and clone size, and the DNA gave D and trimming. The data show approximately 200,000 clones, 83% seen once. The clonotype comes from a woman aged 50 to 60 with acute or convalescent COVID-19. Source material: peripheral blood. The chain joins TRBV5-1 to TRBJ2-5; 8 bases agree with TRBD1. For the CDR3, the DNA is TGCGCCAGCAGCCCCGGGACAGGCCAAGAGACCCAGTACTTC. It yields the protein CASSPGTGQETQYF.